The 22 T cell receptor beta chains in this list originate from one sample, sequenced in a study of blood T cell repertoires in COVID-19 (dated by TCRdb to between 2020 and 2021). Library construction relied on the immunoSEQ multiplex PCR assay. TCRdb holds this immuneACCESS table with in-frame rearrangements only. Some clones are missing; in checked studies, unresolved V genes explain under half, and the rest has no known cause. The sample table lists 150,000 or so clones, around 79% of them with a count of one. The ten largest clones capture around 3.2% of the sample. Sequenced material: PBMCs or T cells enriched from blood (not recorded which). These TCRs come from a woman between 50 and 59 years old who had recovered from COVID-19.

The J gene is TRBJ2-1, the V gene TRBV27; 12 nucleotides line up with TRBD2. Germline CDR1 reads MNHEY; CDR2 reads SMNVEV (reference sequence). This CDR3 has 14 amino acids. V shed 6 bases, J shed 4 bases, and the junction held 1 base outside the gene matches. In DNA form, the CDR3 reads TGTGCCAGCAGGACTAGCGGGAGATACAATGAGCAGTTCTTC. It codes for CASRTSGRYNEQFF.

V usage is TRBV5-1 and J usage is TRBJ2-7; 10 nucleotides line up with TRBD1. The CDR3 runs to 14 residues. V shed 4 bases and J 7 bases; nucleotides not matched to a gene: 8. The V gene's germline CDR1 is SGHRS and CDR2 YFSETQ. CDR3 in amino acids: CASSRTGGSREQYF. The CDR3, as DNA: TGCGCCAGCAGCCGGACAGGGGGGTCTAGGGAGCAGTACTTC.

This chain links TRBV29-1 with TRBJ2-7; D gene ambiguous. The V gene lost 5 bases and the J gene lost 4 bases, with 9 bases spanning the gap. This CDR3 region has 11 residues. CDR1 is SQVTM, CDR2 ANQGSEA, per germline. In DNA form, the CDR3 reads TGCAGCGTTAAACTAACGTACGAGCAGTACTTC. This sequence encodes CSVKLTYEQYF.

The V call is TRBV4-1, the J call TRBJ2-3; no reliable D call. CDR3 length: 14 amino acids. Germline CDR1 and CDR2: MGHRA and YSYEKL. The V end lost 4 bases, the J end lost 0 bases, and 8 bases lay between the germline ends. The CDR3 reads CASSLQQSTDTQYF. The CDR3 DNA is TGCGCCAGCAGCCTCCAACAAAGCACAGATACGCAGTATTTT.

This chain joins TRBV15 and TRBJ1-5; D perhaps matches TRBD1 (6 bases). The CDR3 runs 17 residues. V dropped 3 bases and J dropped 4 bases, with 19 bases sitting between them. Germline CDR1 is LNHNV and CDR2 is YYDKDF (reference sequence). The CDR3 region has the DNA TGTGCCACCAGCAGCCACTCGGACAGAATAAGAAATCAGCCCCAGCATTTT. Translated: CATSSHSDRIRNQPQHF.

V and J are TRBV4-1 and TRBJ2-2; 9 nucleotides agree with TRBD1. The CDR3 covers 16 residues. J lost 5 bases, V lost 0 bases, and 4 bases had no gene match. CDR1 is MGHRA and CDR2 is YSYEKL in the germline V gene. The CDR3 region has the DNA TGCGCCAGCAGCCAAGAAGGACAGGGGTATACCGGGGAGCTGTTTTTT. Protein product: CASSQEGQGYTGELFF.

The chain couples TRBV2 to TRBJ1-1; D not certain. The CDR3 runs 14 residues. V was shortened by 5 bases and J by 2 bases, with 12 bases between the two germline ends. Germline lookup yields CDR1 SNHLY and CDR2 FYNNEI. CDR3 DNA sequence: TGTGCCAGCAGTCAACGCCAGAAAAACACTGAAGCTTTCTTT. Its protein product is CASSQRQKNTEAFF.

Only one count was recorded for this clone. The rearrangement links TRBV5-1 to TRBJ2-2, with D possibly TRBD2 on 6 matching bases. Per germline, CDR1 SGHRS and CDR2 YFSETQ. V lost 0 bases to trimming and J lost 3 bases, with 9 bases between them. CDR3 length: 15 residues. The CDR3 spells CASSLVGGDTGELFF. CDR3 DNA: TGCGCCAGCAGCTTGGTCGGGGGAGACACCGGGGAGCTGTTTTTT.

The chain has TRBV5-1 and TRBJ2-2; 7 bases match TRBD1. With V trimmed by 4 bases and J by 4 bases, 4 bases remained unmatched. Germline CDR1 reads SGHRS; CDR2 reads YFSETQ. The CDR3 loop spans 14 amino acids. The CDR3 nucleotides read TGCGCCAGCAGCCCGGGACAGCTCACCGGGGAGCTGTTTTTT. Amino acid sequence: CASSPGQLTGELFF.

This clone was counted many times. The chain joins TRBV7-2 to TRBJ2-6, with D perhaps matching TRBD1 (6 bases). CDR1 SGHTA and CDR2 FQGNSA come from the germline V gene. Trimming shortened V by 7 bases and J by 0 bases, and 16 bases separated the two germline ends. CDR3 length equals 17 residues. CDR3 residues: CASTQGPSFSGANVLTF. The CDR3 DNA reads as TGTGCCAGCACCCAGGGGCCCAGCTTCTCTGGGGCCAACGTCCTGACTTTC. Looking up the rest from reference TRBV7-2 and TRBJ2-6 gives the full variable domain: GAGVSQSPSNKVTEKGKDVELRCDPISGHTALYWYRQSLGQGLEFLIYFQGNSAPDKSGLPSDRFSAERTGGSVSTLTIQRTQQEDSAVYLCASTQGPSFSGANVLTFGAGSRLTVL.

This clone was detected only a few times. The chain couples TRBV27 to TRBJ1-2; D is unclear. This CDR3 spans 15 amino acids. Germline values: CDR1 MNHEY, CDR2 SMNVEV (reference sequence). V lost 5 bases to trimming and J lost 4 bases, with 17 bases between them. The CDR3 region is CASSPLREEVYGYTF. CDR3 in DNA: TGTGCCAGCAGTCCGCTTCGGGAGGAGGTCTATGGCTACACCTTC.

The rearrangement joins TRBV11-2 to TRBJ2-3; 11 bases map to TRBD2. V lost 1 base, J lost 4 bases, and 4 bases stayed unmatched. Per germline, CDR1 SGHAT and CDR2 FQNNGV. This CDR3 is built from 16 residues. The CDR3 DNA reads as TGTGCCAGCAGCTTAGGGATACTAGCGGGAGCAGATACGCAGTATTTT. Its translation: CASSLGILAGADTQYF. Variable domain in full (rest from reference TRBV11-2 and TRBJ2-3): EAGVAQSPRYKIIEKRQSVAFWCNPISGHATLYWYQQILGQGPKLLIQFQNNGVVDDSQLPKDRFSAERLKGVDSTLKIQPAKLEDSAVYLCASSLGILAGADTQYFGPGTRLTVL.

This clone was detected only a few times. The genes are TRBV4-1 and TRBJ1-1, with 7 bases fitting TRBD1. J gave up 3 bases and V 4 bases, and 5 bases lay outside the gene matches. The CDR3 spans 14 residues. Germline CDR1 reads MGHRA; CDR2 reads YSYEKL. CDR3 DNA sequence: TGCGCCAGCAGCCGACAGGGCTCTCACACTGAAGCTTTCTTT. Its translation: CASSRQGSHTEAFF.

The chain recombines TRBV27 with TRBJ1-5; 8 positions agree with TRBD1. V was clipped by 3 bases and J by 6 bases; unmatched bases: 4. This CDR3 has 14 residues. The germline gives CDR1 MNHEY, CDR2 SMNVEV (reference sequence). CDR3 nucleotide sequence: TGTGCCAGCAGTTTTACGACAGGGGCTCAGCCCCAGCATTTT. Its translation: CASSFTTGAQPQHF.

The CDR3 bases are TGTGCCAGCAGCTTTCGGGGTACTCGGAACATTCAGTACTTC. Its translation: CASSFRGTRNIQYF. V is TRBV7-2 and J is TRBJ2-4; D is possibly TRBD2 (5 bases). This CDR3 has 14 amino acids. V was cut by 3 bases and J by 7 bases, with 13 bases left in between. Germline V lookup: CDR1 SGHTA, CDR2 FQGNSA.

V gene TRBV10-3 combines with J gene TRBJ1-2; 7 positions agree with TRBD1. The CDR3 consists of 11 residues. V lost 11 bases to trimming and J lost 6 bases; unmatched junction nucleotides: 6. Germline V gives CDR1 ENHRY, CDR2 SYGVKD. The DNA for the CDR3 is TGTGCCGTAAGACAGGGAGATGGCTACACCTTC. It is translated as CAVRQGDGYTF.

The chain recombines TRBV2 with TRBJ2-2; D unresolved. V lost 4 bases to trimming and J lost 0 bases, with 12 bases between them. The CDR3 sequence is 16 residues long. Germline-derived CDR1 and CDR2 are SNHLY and FYNNEI. CDR3 protein: CASSGVVAANTGELFF. The CDR3, as DNA: TGTGCCAGCAGTGGGGTGGTAGCCGCGAACACCGGGGAGCTGTTTTTT.

The CDR3, as DNA: TGTGCCAGCAGCCCGGACAGGCGGAGCTCTGGAAACACCATATATTTT. Its translation is CASSPDRRSSGNTIYF. This chain links TRBV13 with TRBJ1-3, with TRBD1 identical over 7 bases. This CDR3 is built from 16 residues. J gave up 0 bases and V 5 bases, and 7 bases lay outside the gene matches. CDR1 and CDR2 (germline): PRHDT, FYEKMQ (reference sequence). Filled out from reference TRBV13 and TRBJ1-3, the complete variable domain reads AAGVIQSPRHLIKEKRETATLKCYPIPRHDTVYWYQQGPGQDPQFLISFYEKMQSDKGSIPDRFSAQQFSDYHSELNMSSLELGDSALYFCASSPDRRSSGNTIYFGEGSWLTVV.

This clone was seen a few times. The CDR3 sequence is CASSLAPGARPEAFF. CDR3 nucleotide sequence: TGTGCCAGCAGCTTAGCCCCTGGGGCTCGGCCTGAAGCTTTCTTT. J is TRBJ1-1 and V is TRBV11-3; TRBD1 is a possible D gene (5 bases). Germline-derived CDR1 and CDR2 are SGHNT and YENEEA. V lost 1 base to trimming and J lost 6 bases, with 15 bases between them. The CDR3 totals 15 residues.

The genes are TRBV5-6 and TRBJ1-1; D not certain. CDR3 length equals 13 residues. Germline CDR1 and CDR2: SGHDT and YYEEEE. V was trimmed by 1 base and J by 5 bases, leaving 9 bases between them. This chain's CDR3 is CASSLMGRTEAFF. The DNA for the CDR3 is TGTGCCAGCAGCTTGATGGGGAGGACTGAAGCTTTCTTT.

This clone was seen once. The chain recombines TRBV5-1 with TRBJ2-1; a possible D gene is TRBD1 (7 bases). The V end was cut by 4 bases, the J end by 6 bases, with 17 bases between. This CDR3 comprises 15 residues. The germline V gene encodes CDR1 SGHRS and CDR2 YFSETQ. The CDR3, as DNA: TGCGCCAGCAGCCCACAGGGGACGGAGGGCAATGAGCAGTTCTTC. Its translation is CASSPQGTEGNEQFF.

This clone was seen only a few times. V gene TRBV7-9 combines with J gene TRBJ1-2, with 8 bases that match TRBD1. The CDR3 has 13 amino acids. V gave up 7 bases and J gave up 4 bases; unmatched junction bases: 5. The germline V gene has CDR1 SEHNR and CDR2 FQNEAQ (reference sequence). The DNA of the CDR3 is TGTGCCAGCAACGCCCAGGGGGCCTATGGCTACACCTTC. Translating it yields CASNAQGAYGYTF.